These T cell receptor beta chains were read from a single sample in a study of control samples from healthy donors and cancer patients. Some clones are missing from TCRdb's copy, which holds only in-frame ones; the method was immunoSEQ multiplex PCR. The sample holds about 100,000 clones, roughly nine tenths seen once. Specimen: blood. All receptors derive from a woman between 45 and 60 years old in good health. Both conserved end residues are part of each CDR3. Each record gives: V gene, CDR3 length, D gene, clone size, J gene, CDR3 protein, CDR3 DNA. D genes are given only for firm matches. Only some rows state a clone size, as once, few, many or a class for expanded clones.

>TRBV7-9|12|.|.|TRBJ2-2
CASSLVFRELFF
TGTGCCAGCAGCTTAGTATTCCGGGAGCTGTTTTTT
>TRBV5-1|16|.|.|TRBJ1-1
CASNEGGLGRNTEAFF
TGCGCCAGCAACGAAGGAGGTTTAGGCAGGAACACTGAAGCTTTCTTT
>TRBV23-1|18|.|.|TRBJ1-1
CASSQCTWKGYRDTEAFF
TGCGCCAGCAGTCAATGTACTTGGAAAGGGTATAGGGACACTGAAGCTTTCTTT
>TRBV11-2|15|.|.|TRBJ2-5
CASSLDGEVQETQYF
TGTGCCAGCAGCTTAGACGGGGAGGTCCAAGAGACCCAGTACTTC
>TRBV21-1|14|.|.|TRBJ2-1
CASSKEDEANEQFF
TGTGCCAGCAGCAAAGAAGACGAGGCAAATGAGCAGTTCTTC
>TRBV28|13|.|once|TRBJ2-1
CASSLGEHNEQFF
TGTGCCAGCAGTTTGGGGGAACACAATGAGCAGTTCTTC
>TRBV7-2|18|TRBD2|.|TRBJ2-2
CASSPGLAGGTVAGELFF
TGTGCCAGCAGCCCGGGACTAGCGGGGGGCACGGTAGCCGGGGAGCTGTTTTTT
>TRBV21-1|15|.|once|TRBJ1-6
CASSKLWGMCSPLHF
TGTGCCAGCAGCAAATTGTGGGGTATGTGTTCACCCCTCCACTTT
>TRBV6-5|13|.|.|TRBJ1-2
CASSALPPYGYTF
TGTGCCAGCAGCGCACTGCCCCCGTACGGCTACACCTTC
>TRBV19|15|.|.|TRBJ2-2
CASAHGGSNTGELFF
TGTGCCAGTGCGCACGGGGGATCTAATACCGGGGAGCTGTTTTTT
>TRBV5-6|16|TRBD1|.|TRBJ1-1
CASSWGTGKVNTEAFF
TGTGCCAGCTCCTGGGGGACAGGGAAAGTGAACACTGAAGCTTTCTTT
>TRBV7-3|13|.|.|TRBJ2-1
CASSSDSYNEQFF
TGTGCCAGCAGCTCAGATAGTTACAATGAGCAGTTCTTC
>TRBV2|15|.|.|TRBJ1-6
CASSERSSYNSPLHF
TGTGCCAGCAGTGAACGCAGCTCCTATAATTCACCCCTCCACTTT
>TRBV19|12|TRBD1|.|TRBJ1-1
CASTRGGTEAFF
TGTGCCAGTACCAGGGGGGGCACTGAAGCTTTCTTT
>TRBV19|14|.|.|TRBJ2-3
CASSPPASTDTQYF
TGTGCCAGTAGCCCACCCGCTAGCACAGATACGCAGTATTTT
>TRBV7-6|18|.|.|TRBJ2-5
CASSLEFLRGKWQETQYF
TGTGCCAGCAGCTTAGAATTTTTAAGGGGCAAGTGGCAAGAGACCCAGTACTTC
>TRBV12-3/TRBV12-4|11|.|.|TRBJ1-2
CASTTDYGYTF
TGTGCCAGCACAACAGATTATGGCTACACCTTC
>TRBV7-9|16|.|.|TRBJ2-1
CASTSRTALTYNEQFF
TGTGCCAGCACCTCAAGGACCGCTCTTACCTACAATGAGCAGTTCTTC
>TRBV14|13|.|.|TRBJ2-7
CASSQGVRNEQYF
TGTGCCAGCAGCCAGGGGGTTAGGAACGAGCAGTACTTC
>TRBV9|13|.|few|TRBJ1-1
CASSVGTGTEAFF
TGTGCCAGCAGCGTAGGAACAGGCACTGAAGCTTTCTTT
>TRBV24-1|13|.|.|TRBJ2-2
CATRSSNPGELFF
TGTGCCACCAGATCCTCTAATCCCGGGGAGCTGTTTTTT
>TRBV9|16|TRBD1|.|TRBJ1-1
CASSEGQGLGNTEAFF
TGTGCCAGCAGCGAGGGACAGGGGTTGGGGAACACTGAAGCTTTCTTT
>TRBV6-5|13|.|.|TRBJ1-1
CASSYFSGTEAFF
TGTGCCAGCAGTTACTTTTCGGGGACTGAAGCTTTCTTT
>TRBV11-2|12|.|.|TRBJ2-7
CASSYPGIQQYF
TGTGCCAGCAGCTACCCGGGGATACAGCAGTACTTC
>TRBV19|14|TRBD1|.|TRBJ1-1
CASSRQGATTEAFF
TGTGCCAGTAGTAGACAGGGGGCGACCACTGAAGCTTTCTTT
>TRBV24-1|16|TRBD1|.|TRBJ2-5
CATSDLLPQGEETQYF
TGTGCCACCAGTGACCTTTTGCCCCAGGGGGAAGAGACCCAGTACTTC
>TRBV19|12|.|.|TRBJ2-1
CASNRAYNEQFF
TGTGCCAGTAACAGAGCCTACAATGAGCAGTTCTTC
>TRBV18|16|TRBD2|.|TRBJ2-3
CASSPTILADTDTQYF
TGTGCCAGCTCACCAACTATACTAGCGGACACAGATACGCAGTATTTT
>TRBV7-6|16|.|.|TRBJ2-4
CASSRLQGQAKNIQYF
TGTGCCAGCAGCCGATTACAGGGACAAGCCAAAAACATTCAGTACTTC
>TRBV7-8|15|.|.|TRBJ2-2
CASRSPGHNTGELFF
TGTGCCAGCAGATCCCCAGGACATAACACCGGGGAGCTGTTTTTT
>TRBV11-2|14|.|.|TRBJ2-2
CASSQIGVTGELFF
TGTGCCAGCAGCCAAATCGGGGTAACCGGGGAGCTGTTTTTT
>TRBV9|12|TRBD1|.|TRBJ2-7
CASSQGAGEQYF
TGTGCCAGCTCCCAGGGGGCGGGCGAGCAGTACTTC
>TRBV5-6|14|.|.|TRBJ1-1
CASSARGRNTEAFF
TGTGCCAGCAGCGCCCGGGGCCGGAACACTGAAGCTTTCTTT
>TRBV12-3/TRBV12-4|13|.|.|TRBJ2-3
CASSFASTDTQYF
TGTGCCAGCAGTTTTGCTAGCACAGATACGCAGTATTTT
>TRBV5-6|12|.|.|TRBJ1-1
CASSAPQTTAFF
TGTGCCAGCAGCGCCCCTCAAACGACGGCTTTCTTT
>TRBV18|14|.|.|TRBJ2-5
CASSLAGPQETQYF
TGTGCCAGCTCACTCGCGGGACCCCAAGAGACCCAGTACTTC
>TRBV2|14|.|.|TRBJ1-4
CASSLPPSNEKLFF
TGTGCCAGCAGTCTACCCCCGTCGAATGAAAAACTGTTTTTT
>TRBV7-9|12|.|.|TRBJ1-1
CASSLGATEAFF
TGTGCCAGCAGCTTAGGGGCCACTGAAGCTTTCTTT
>TRBV7-9|15|.|.|TRBJ2-1
CASSWATPGEDEQFF
TGTGCCAGCAGCTGGGCCACCCCAGGGGAGGATGAGCAGTTCTTC
>TRBV30|13|.|.|TRBJ1-5
CAWKAGGNQPQHF
TGTGCCTGGAAAGCGGGGGGCAATCAGCCCCAGCATTTT
>TRBV14|14|TRBD1|.|TRBJ1-1
CASSQAGQGAEAFF
TGTGCCAGCAGCCAAGCGGGACAGGGGGCAGAAGCTTTCTTT
>TRBV20-1|11|.|.|TRBJ2-5
CSATERETQYF
TGCAGTGCTACCGAGAGGGAGACCCAGTACTTC
>TRBV9|12|.|.|TRBJ2-5
CASSDGKETQYF
TGTGCCAGCAGCGACGGGAAAGAGACCCAGTACTTC
>TRBV4-3|17|.|.|TRBJ2-3
CASSQEGTGRERDTQYF
TGCGCCAGCAGCCAAGAGGGAACAGGGAGGGAAAGGGATACGCAGTATTTT
>TRBV6-5|13|TRBD1|.|TRBJ1-2
CASSSGGQYGYTF
TGTGCCAGCAGTTCAGGGGGCCAATATGGCTACACCTTC
>TRBV13|15|TRBD1|once|TRBJ2-5
CASSPRRTGEETQYF
TGTGCCAGCAGCCCCCGAAGGACAGGGGAAGAGACCCAGTACTTC
>TRBV24-1|17|.|.|TRBJ2-5
CATSDLQDQSGEETQYF
TGTGCCACCAGTGATTTGCAGGACCAATCGGGAGAAGAGACCCAGTACTTC
>TRBV30|13|.|.|TRBJ1-5
CAWSVSGNQPQHF
TGTGCCTGGAGTGTATCCGGCAATCAGCCCCAGCATTTT